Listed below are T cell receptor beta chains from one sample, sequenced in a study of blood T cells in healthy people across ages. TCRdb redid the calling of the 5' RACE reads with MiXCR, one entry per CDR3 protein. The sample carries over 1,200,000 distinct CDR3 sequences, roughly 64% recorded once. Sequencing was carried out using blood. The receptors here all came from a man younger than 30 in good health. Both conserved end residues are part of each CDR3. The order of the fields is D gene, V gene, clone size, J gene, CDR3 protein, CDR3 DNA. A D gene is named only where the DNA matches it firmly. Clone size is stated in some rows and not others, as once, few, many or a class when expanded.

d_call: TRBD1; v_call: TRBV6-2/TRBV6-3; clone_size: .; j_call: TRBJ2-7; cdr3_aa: CASSLRTGVYEQYF; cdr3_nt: TGTGCCAGCAGTTTAAGGACAGGGGTCTACGAGCAGTACTTC
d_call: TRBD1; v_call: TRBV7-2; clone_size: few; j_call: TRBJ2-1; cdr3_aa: CASSLDAGTGGHEQFF; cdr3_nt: TGTGCCAGCAGCTTAGACGCCGGGACAGGGGGCCATGAGCAGTTCTTC
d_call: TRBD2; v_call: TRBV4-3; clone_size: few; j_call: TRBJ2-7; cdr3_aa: CASSPGRGDEQYF; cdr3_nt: TGCGCCAGCAGCCCAGGGAGGGGCGACGAGCAGTACTTC
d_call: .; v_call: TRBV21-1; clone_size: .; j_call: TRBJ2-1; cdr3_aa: CASRCIRGGSYNEQFF; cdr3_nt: TGTGCCAGCAGATGCATTCGCGGGGGCTCCTACAATGAGCAGTTCTTC
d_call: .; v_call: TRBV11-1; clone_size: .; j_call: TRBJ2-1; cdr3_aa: CASSKGGAYNEQFF; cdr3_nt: TGTGCCAGCAGCAAGGGGGGGGCCTACAATGAGCAGTTCTTC
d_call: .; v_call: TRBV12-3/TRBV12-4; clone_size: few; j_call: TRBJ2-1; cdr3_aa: CASSSHGNEQFF; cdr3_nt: TGTGCCAGCAGTTCACACGGCAATGAGCAGTTCTTC
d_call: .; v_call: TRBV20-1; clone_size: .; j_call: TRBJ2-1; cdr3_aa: CSARRGGLDEQFF; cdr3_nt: TGCAGTGCTAGACGTGGCGGGTTGGATGAGCAGTTCTTC
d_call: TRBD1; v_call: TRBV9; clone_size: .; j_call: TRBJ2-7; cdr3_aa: CASSGSSGQGYYEQYF; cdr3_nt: TGTGCCAGCAGCGGCTCGTCGGGACAGGGGTACTACGAGCAGTACTTC
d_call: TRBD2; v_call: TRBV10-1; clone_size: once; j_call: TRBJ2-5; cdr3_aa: CASSESGTSRRETQYF; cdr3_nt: TGCGCCAGCAGTGAGTCGGGGACTAGCCGTCGGGAGACCCAGTACTTC
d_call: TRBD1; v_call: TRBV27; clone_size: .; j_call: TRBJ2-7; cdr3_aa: CASSSLDLGQVGEQYF; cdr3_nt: TGTGCCAGCAGTTCACTCGACCTGGGACAGGTGGGCGAGCAGTACTTC
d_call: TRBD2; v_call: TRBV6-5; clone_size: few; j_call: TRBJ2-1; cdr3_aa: CASRTLAGGYNEQFF; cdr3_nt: TGTGCCAGCAGAACTTTAGCGGGGGGCTACAATGAGCAGTTCTTC
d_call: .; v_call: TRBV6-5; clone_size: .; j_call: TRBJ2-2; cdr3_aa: CASSYGGSQVTGELFF; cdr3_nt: TGTGCCAGCAGTTACGGTGGGAGCCAAGTGACCGGGGAGCTGTTTTTT
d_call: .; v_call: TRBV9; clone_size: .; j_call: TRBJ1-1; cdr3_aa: CASSVGGLGAEAFF; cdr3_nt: TGTGCCAGCAGCGTAGGAGGGTTAGGCGCTGAAGCTTTCTTT
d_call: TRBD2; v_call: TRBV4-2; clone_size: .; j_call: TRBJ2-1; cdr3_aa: CASSQEPLAAYNEQFF; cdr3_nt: TGTGCCAGCAGCCAAGAACCCCTAGCGGCTTACAATGAGCAGTTCTTC
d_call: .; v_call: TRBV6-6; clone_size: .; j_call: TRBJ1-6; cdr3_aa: CASSLRDGNSPLHF; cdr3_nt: TGTGCCAGCAGTCTCCGGGACGGGAATTCACCCCTCCACTTT
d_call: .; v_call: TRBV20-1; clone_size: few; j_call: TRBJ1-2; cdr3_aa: CSARSAGFDSGYTF; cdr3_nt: TGCAGTGCTCGGTCGGCAGGGTTTGACTCTGGCTACACCTTC
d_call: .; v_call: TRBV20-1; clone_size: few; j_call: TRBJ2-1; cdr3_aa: CSARAGRGQFF; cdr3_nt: TGCAGTGCTAGAGCGGGGCGAGGGCAGTTCTTC
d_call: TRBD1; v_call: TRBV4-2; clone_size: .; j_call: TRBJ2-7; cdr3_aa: CASSQDPTGGIDEQYF; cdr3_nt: TGTGCCAGCAGCCAAGATCCGACAGGGGGCATCGACGAGCAGTACTTC
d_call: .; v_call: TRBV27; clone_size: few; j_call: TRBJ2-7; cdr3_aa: CASTPNHEERYEQYF; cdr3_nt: TGTGCCAGCACCCCAAACCACGAAGAGCGCTACGAGCAGTACTTC
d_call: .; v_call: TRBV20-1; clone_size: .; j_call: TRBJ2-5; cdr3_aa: CSARDYYTNPTKETQYF; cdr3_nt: TGCAGTGCTAGAGATTACTACACGAACCCTACCAAGGAGACCCAGTACTTC
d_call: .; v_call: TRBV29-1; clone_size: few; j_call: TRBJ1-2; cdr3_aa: CSVEGEGGGYTF; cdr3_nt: TGCAGCGTTGAAGGGGAGGGGGGCGGCTACACCTTC
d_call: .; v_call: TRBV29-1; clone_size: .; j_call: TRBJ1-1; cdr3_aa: CSVEREGEMAFF; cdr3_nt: TGCAGCGTTGAAAGGGAGGGTGAGATGGCTTTCTTT